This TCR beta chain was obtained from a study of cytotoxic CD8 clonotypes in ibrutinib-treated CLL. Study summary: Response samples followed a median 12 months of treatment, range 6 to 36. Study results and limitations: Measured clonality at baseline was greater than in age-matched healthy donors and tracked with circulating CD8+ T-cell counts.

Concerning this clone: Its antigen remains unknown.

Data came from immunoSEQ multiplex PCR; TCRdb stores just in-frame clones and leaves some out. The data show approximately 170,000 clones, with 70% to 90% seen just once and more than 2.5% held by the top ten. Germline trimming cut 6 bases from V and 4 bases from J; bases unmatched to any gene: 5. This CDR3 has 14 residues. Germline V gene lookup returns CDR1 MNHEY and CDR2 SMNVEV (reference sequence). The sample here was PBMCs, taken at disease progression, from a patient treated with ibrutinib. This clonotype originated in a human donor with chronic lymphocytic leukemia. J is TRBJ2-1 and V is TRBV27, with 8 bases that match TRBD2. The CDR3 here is CASRLGLGYNEQFF. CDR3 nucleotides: TGTGCCAGCAGACTGGGACTAGGATACAATGAGCAGTTCTTC.